The clone carrying this TCR beta chain was counted a few times. A marrow graft followed busulfan-fludarabine conditioning, with cyclophosphamide on days +3 and +4. Here immunoSEQ multiplex PCR was the method, and the copy in TCRdb shows in-frame clones only, minus some. The table lists 2,700 or so clones, under 80% of them singletons, with roughly 35% in the top ten. The sample comes from a study of T cells after posttransplantation cyclophosphamide. The receptor was derived from a female patient in her fifties who received an allogeneic stem cell transplant from a related donor, was CMV-positive, and had no GVHD. Some of these T cells may belong to the graft donor. The sequencing used PBMCs, collected after allogeneic stem cell transplant with posttransplant cyclophosphamide.

This CDR3 reads CASSLRPGYGYTF. The CDR3 coding sequence is TGCGCCAGCAGCTTGAGGCCAGGTTACGGCTACACCTTC. The rearrangement uses TRBV5-1 and TRBJ1-2; D remains ambiguous. V lost 1 base to trimming and J lost 8 bases, with 12 bases between them. The germline V gene encodes CDR1 SGHRS and CDR2 YFSETQ. This CDR3 is 13 amino acids long.